These T cell receptor beta chains were read from a single sample in a study of T-cell reconstitution after alpha-beta-depleted transplantation in children. From the PCR reads, TCRdb called clonotypes with MiXCR, one entry per CDR3 protein. The sample lists approximately 500,000 distinct CDR3 sequences; roughly 10% were seen once. Specimen: PBMCs, collected before TCRalphabeta/CD19-depleted stem cell transplant. The origin of the receptors is a child aged 2 to 15 with inherited bone marrow failure, due to receive a stem cell transplant. Both conserved end residues are part of each CDR3. The D gene is left open where the match is weak. Expanded clones get a size class; other rows say once, few or many, or leave the size out.

D gene	V gene	J gene	CDR3 length	clone size	CDR3 protein	CDR3 DNA
TRBD1	TRBV7-9	TRBJ2-1	15	-	CASSLDRAAYNEQFF	TGTGCCAGCAGCCTGGACAGGGCCGCCTACAATGAGCAGTTCTTC
-	TRBV12-5	TRBJ2-3	14	many	CASGFDRSTDTQYF	TGTGCTAGTGGTTTTGATAGATCCACAGATACGCAGTATTTT
TRBD1	TRBV7-9	TRBJ2-7	16	-	CASSKTGTGYSHEQYF	TGTGCCAGCAGCAAAACCGGGACAGGCTACTCCCACGAGCAGTACTTC
TRBD2	TRBV7-8	TRBJ2-1	15	many	CASSLLAGEGNEQFF	TGTGCCAGCAGCTTACTAGCGGGAGAAGGGAATGAGCAGTTCTTC
-	TRBV7-9	TRBJ1-2	12	many	CASSSQEVGYTF	TGTGCCAGCAGCTCTCAGGAGGTTGGCTACACCTTC
-	TRBV20-1	TRBJ1-5	13	many	CSAFEGGNQPQHF	TGCAGTGCGTTTGAAGGTGGCAATCAGCCCCAGCATTTT
-	TRBV20-1	TRBJ2-4	13	few	CSARGDPENIQYF	TGCAGTGCTAGGGGGGACCCGGAAAACATTCAGTACTTC
TRBD1	TRBV27	TRBJ2-2	14	many	CASSSGTGVGELFF	TGTGCCAGCAGTTCAGGGACAGGGGTCGGGGAGCTGTTTTTT
-	TRBV7-2	TRBJ1-1	14	many	CASSLHREGTEAFF	TGTGCCAGCAGCTTACACAGGGAGGGTACTGAAGCTTTCTTT
-	TRBV5-4	TRBJ2-4	15	few	CASSTAGDGSFIQYF	TGTGCCAGCAGCACCGCCGGAGACGGATCATTCATTCAGTACTTC
-	TRBV24-1	TRBJ2-1	14	many	CATSDFSGADEQFF	TGTGCCACCAGTGATTTCTCAGGGGCCGATGAGCAGTTCTTC
-	TRBV7-9	TRBJ2-2	13	many	CASSLINTGELFF	TGTGCCAGCAGCTTAATAAACACCGGGGAGCTGTTTTTT
TRBD1	TRBV28	TRBJ2-7	14	-	CASRHGQGAYEQYF	TGTGCCAGCAGGCACGGACAGGGGGCTTACGAGCAGTACTTC
-	TRBV25-1	TRBJ1-2	14	many	CASSERVGGYGYTF	TGTGCCAGCAGTGAACGCGTAGGGGGCTATGGCTACACCTTC
-	TRBV7-9	TRBJ2-1	12	many	CASSYGLFEQFF	TGTGCCAGCAGTTACGGGCTCTTTGAGCAGTTCTTC
TRBD1	TRBV28	TRBJ2-7	18	few	CASSLSRLTGVGAYEQYF	TGTGCCAGCAGTTTATCCCGATTGACAGGGGTCGGGGCCTACGAGCAGTACTTC
-	TRBV18	TRBJ2-7	15	-	CASSLHRGSSYEQYF	TGTGCCAGCTCCCTCCATCGAGGCAGCTCCTACGAGCAGTACTTC
-	TRBV27	TRBJ1-1	13	few	CASSRGGETEAFF	TGTGCCAGCAGTCGAGGAGGGGAAACTGAAGCTTTCTTT
TRBD2	TRBV6-2/TRBV6-3	TRBJ2-3	20	many	CASSYFGLAGGWGRTDTQYF	TGTGCCAGCAGTTACTTCGGACTAGCGGGGGGATGGGGTCGCACAGATACGCAGTATTTT
TRBD2	TRBV6-2/TRBV6-3	TRBJ2-7	16	-	CASSWFLGTTTYEQYF	TGTGCCAGCAGTTGGTTCCTCGGGACTACCACCTACGAGCAGTACTTC
TRBD2	TRBV7-9	TRBJ2-5	15	-	CASSPPTGGQETQYF	TGTGCCAGCAGCCCTCCCACGGGGGGCCAAGAGACCCAGTACTTC
-	TRBV6-2/TRBV6-3	TRBJ2-7	15	few	CASSYYGSHQDEQYF	TGTGCCAGCAGTTACTACGGGAGCCATCAGGACGAGCAGTACTTC
-	TRBV5-1	TRBJ2-2	13	few	CASSLELAGELFF	TGCGCCAGCAGCTTGGAATTGGCCGGGGAGCTGTTTTTT
-	TRBV7-9	TRBJ2-1	15	many	CASSTTVSSYNEQFF	TGTGCCAGCAGCACAACAGTTAGCTCCTACAATGAGCAGTTCTTC
-	TRBV2	TRBJ2-1	12	-	CASSGIVEWQFF	TGTGCCAGCAGTGGTATAGTGGAGTGGCAGTTCTTC
-	TRBV13	TRBJ2-4	15	many	CASSFHGRAKNIQYF	TGTGCCAGCAGCTTTCATGGGCGGGCCAAAAACATTCAGTACTTC
-	TRBV5-5	TRBJ1-2	14	-	CASTLLGGSYGYTF	TGTGCCAGCACCCTGCTGGGGGGGAGCTATGGCTACACCTTC
-	TRBV12-3/TRBV12-4	TRBJ2-5	11	many	CASTTGETQYF	TGTGCCAGCACCACAGGGGAGACCCAGTACTTC
TRBD2	TRBV6-1	TRBJ2-7	15	many	CASRPVSGLPYEQYF	TGTGCCAGCAGACCCGTTAGCGGGCTCCCCTACGAGCAGTACTTC
TRBD1	TRBV27	TRBJ2-1	17	many	CASSLRTRDRVYNEQFF	TGTGCCAGCAGTTTAAGGACCCGGGACAGGGTCTACAATGAGCAGTTCTTC
TRBD2	TRBV12-3/TRBV12-4	TRBJ2-5	15	-	CASSSGTRGLVAQYF	TGTGCCAGCAGTTCCGGGACTAGGGGTCTCGTGGCCCAGTACTTC
TRBD2	TRBV13	TRBJ2-7	15	few	CASSFFVGRLYEQYF	TGTGCCAGCAGCTTCTTCGTCGGGAGGCTCTACGAGCAGTACTTC
TRBD2	TRBV6-1	TRBJ2-7	15	once	CASSPGGGRGYEQYF	TGTGCCAGCAGCCCCGGGGGCGGGAGGGGATACGAGCAGTACTTC
TRBD2	TRBV5-1	TRBJ2-1	16	-	CASSLPLAGLGNEQFF	TGCGCCAGCAGCTTGCCTCTAGCGGGATTAGGGAATGAGCAGTTCTTC
TRBD1	TRBV20-1	TRBJ1-2	15	few	CSARDLRGQGYGYTF	TGCAGTGCTAGAGATCTTAGGGGGCAGGGCTATGGCTACACCTTC
-	TRBV19	TRBJ2-6	16	many	CASSNRVEAGANVLTF	TGTGCCAGTAGTAACAGGGTGGAAGCTGGGGCCAACGTCCTGACTTTC
TRBD2	TRBV4-2	TRBJ2-1	16	many	CASSQDGTSVGRRQFF	TGTGCCAGCAGCCAAGATGGGACTAGTGTCGGGCGAAGGCAGTTCTTC
TRBD1	TRBV20-1	TRBJ1-4	15	many	CSAREQTGWYEKLFF	TGCAGTGCTAGAGAGCAGACAGGGTGGTATGAAAAACTGTTTTTT
TRBD2	TRBV7-8	TRBJ2-7	16	many	CASSLESGSKLYEQYF	TGTGCCAGCAGCTTAGAAAGCGGGAGCAAACTCTACGAGCAGTACTTC
TRBD1	TRBV5-4	TRBJ2-6	19	many	CASSFFQQGALSGANVLTF	TGTGCCAGCAGCTTTTTTCAGCAGGGGGCACTCTCTGGGGCCAACGTCCTGACTTTC
TRBD2	TRBV11-2	TRBJ2-4	17	few	CASSPRLAGISWNIQYF	TGTGCCAGCAGCCCCAGACTAGCGGGAATCTCTTGGAACATTCAGTACTTC
-	TRBV3-1	TRBJ2-2	16	-	CASSQRGVMNTGELFF	TGTGCCAGCAGCCAGAGAGGGGTTATGAACACCGGGGAGCTGTTTTTT
-	TRBV20-1	TRBJ1-6	17	many	CSARDVARGSNNSPLHF	TGCAGTGCTAGAGATGTTGCCAGGGGCTCAAATAATTCACCCCTCCACTTT
TRBD1	TRBV10-3	TRBJ2-1	14	few	CAIARDRDYNEQFF	TGTGCCATCGCACGGGACAGGGATTACAATGAGCAGTTCTTC
-	TRBV20-1	TRBJ2-7	12	many	CSARDGPRREYF	TGCAGTGCTAGAGATGGGCCCCGCAGGGAGTACTTC